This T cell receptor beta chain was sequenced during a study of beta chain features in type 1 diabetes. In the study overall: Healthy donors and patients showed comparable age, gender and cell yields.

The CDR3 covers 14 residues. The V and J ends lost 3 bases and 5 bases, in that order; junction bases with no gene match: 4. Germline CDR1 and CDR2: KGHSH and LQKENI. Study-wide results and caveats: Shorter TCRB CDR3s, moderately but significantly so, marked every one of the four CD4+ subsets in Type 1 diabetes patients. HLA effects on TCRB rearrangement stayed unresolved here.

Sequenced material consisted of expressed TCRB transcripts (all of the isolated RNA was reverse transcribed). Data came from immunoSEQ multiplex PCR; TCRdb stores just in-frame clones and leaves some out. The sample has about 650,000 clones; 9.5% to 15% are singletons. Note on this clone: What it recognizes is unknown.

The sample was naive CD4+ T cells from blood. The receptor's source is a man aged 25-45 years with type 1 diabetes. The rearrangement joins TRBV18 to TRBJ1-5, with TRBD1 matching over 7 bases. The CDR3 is CASSPTGIDQPQHF. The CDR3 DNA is TGTGCCAGCTCACCGACAGGGATTGATCAGCCCCAGCATTTT.